The TCR beta chain described here comes from a study of regulatory T cells in long-lasting Graves disease. About the study: Disease was considered persistent Graves' disease after over 5 years of antithyroid drugs (with positive TSH receptor antibodies). Study conclusions and caveats: Persistent disease favored TRBV28, TRBJ1-2 and TRBJ2-5. Those with persistent disease had in common more public clonotypes (more than 2,500) than new patients (approximately 890).

Regarding time point: persistent/refractory GD, antithyroid drugs over 5 years with positive TRAb. The TCR library was prepared using RNA isolated from PBMCs. This clonotype was counted many times. Its antigen is undetermined. HTBI primers from iRepertoire and Arm-PCR of CDR3 regions yielded the TCR beta libraries. TCRdb ran MiXCR on the multiplex PCR reads and lists one entry per CDR3 protein. The profile shows a few hundred thousand distinct CDR3 sequences, roughly 20% of them singletons. Germline CDR1 MDHEN, CDR2 SYDVKM. The CDR3 extends over 13 amino acids. Trimming took off 5 bases at V and 4 bases at J, with 11 bases between the two ends.

This sequence was found in a woman aged 40 to 55 with Graves disease. This chain links TRBV28 with TRBJ1-1; D gene uncertain. The sample in question was peripheral blood mononuclear cells (PBMCs), obtained when the disease was refractory, from a patient treated with antithyroid drugs. The CDR3 DNA reads as TGTGCCAGCAGTATTGCAGGAGTCACTGAAGCTTTCTTT. Its translation: CASSIAGVTEAFF.